The 10 T cell receptor beta chains below come from one sample, sequenced in a study of CD8 T cells in ankylosing spondylitis. Findings of the study overall: Seemingly characteristic of ankylosing spondylitis blood was a TCR beta motif consisting of about 8 highly homologous variants.

TCRdb re-called the 5' RACE reads through MiXCR, storing one row per CDR3 protein. Of some 840,000 distinct CDR3 sequences in the sample, 12% were seen once. Their recognized antigens are unknown. The sequenced material came from blood, either unsorted or a sorted T cell fraction (not recorded which). Receptors originate from a male donor with ankylosing spondylitis.

The chain combines TRBV20-1 with TRBJ1-1; D call uncertain. V lost 6 bases, J lost 3 bases, and 14 bases lay in between. This CDR3 spans 13 amino acids. CDR1 DFQATT and CDR2 SNEGSKA come from the germline V gene (reference sequence). The CDR3 loop is CSALRGLDTEAFF. CDR3 in DNA: TGCAGTGCCCTCCGTGGGTTGGACACTGAAGCTTTCTTT.

This clonotype was counted ten times or more. The chain carries TRBV7-9 and TRBJ2-2, with D maybe TRBD1 (5 bases). There are 16 residues in the CDR3. CDR1 and CDR2 from the germline V gene are SEHNR and FQNEAQ (reference sequence). Between the trimmed V and J ends, which lost 2 bases and 0 bases, there was a span of 10 bases. The CDR3 bases are TGTGCCAGCAGCTTAAAGGGGTCCGCGAACACCGGGGAGCTGTTTTTT. Its translation is CASSLKGSANTGELFF.

Only a few counts were recorded for this clonotype. The rearrangement links TRBV28 to TRBJ1-2; D is undetermined. The CDR3 contains 14 residues. V gave up 5 bases and J gave up 4 bases, with 14 bases separating them. Looked up from germline, CDR1 is MDHEN and CDR2 is SYDVKM. The CDR3 region is CASSPPAVAYGYTF. The CDR3 nucleotides read TGTGCCAGCAGTCCTCCGGCAGTCGCCTATGGCTACACCTTC.

This clonotype was picked up a small number of times. The rearrangement joins TRBV6-2 or TRBV6-3 to TRBJ2-7, with unresolved D. CDR1 is MNHEY and CDR2 is SVGEGT in the germline V gene. The V end was cut by 6 bases, the J end by 2 bases, with 14 bases between. The CDR3 length is 14 residues. CDR3 amino acids: CASRSPGSPYEQYF. CDR3 DNA sequence: TGTGCCAGCAGAAGCCCAGGCTCTCCCTACGAGCAGTACTTC.

The V and J genes are TRBV12-3 or TRBV12-4 and TRBJ1-1; 7 bases fit TRBD1. The ends lost 5 bases at V and 10 bases at J; junction bases unmatched: 13. The CDR3 is made up of 14 amino acids. CDR3 DNA sequence: TGTGCCAGCAGTAGAGGACAGGCAATGAGAAGAGCTTTCTTT. Amino acid sequence: CASSRGQAMRRAFF.

This clonotype has more than one count but fewer than ten. The rearrangement links TRBV6-2 or TRBV6-3 to TRBJ2-1; D is perhaps TRBD2 (6 bases). CDR1 MNHEY and CDR2 SVGEGT come from the germline V gene. V shed 8 bases and J shed 3 bases, with 14 bases lying between them. This CDR3 is 14 amino acids long. CDR3 coding DNA: TGTGCCAGCCTAGCGCCGAACGGCTACAATGAGCAGTTCTTC. This encodes CASLAPNGYNEQFF.

This clonotype showed up just a few times. The chain carries TRBV18 and TRBJ2-7, with 8 bases aligning to TRBD1. The CDR3 totals 14 residues. J lost 6 bases, V lost 2 bases, and 6 bases had no gene match. From germline, CDR1 is KGHSH and CDR2 LQKENI. The CDR3 nucleotides read TGTGCCAGCTCACCAAGACTGACAGGGGCCGAGCAGTACTTC. Translating it yields CASSPRLTGAEQYF.

At least ten counts were recorded for this clonotype. The rearrangement links TRBV7-2 to TRBJ2-3; no reliable D call. Trimming took 3 bases from V and 4 from J, leaving 8 bases between them. The CDR3 is made up of 13 amino acids. CDR1 and CDR2 (germline): SGHTA, FQGNSA. The CDR3 loop reads CASSFIVPDTQYF. CDR3 DNA: TGTGCCAGCAGCTTCATAGTCCCAGATACGCAGTATTTT.

In this sample, this clonotype turned up a few times. As DNA, the CDR3 is TGTGCCAGCAGTTGGGTAGCGGGAAACAATGAGCAGTTCTTC. Translation gives CASSWVAGNNEQFF. The chain carries TRBV6-4 and TRBJ2-1; 8 nucleotides match TRBD2. CDR3 length: 14 amino acids. The germline CDR1 and CDR2 sequences are MRHNA and SNTAGT. J lost 5 bases, V lost 5 bases, and 5 bases had no gene match.

The chain is built from TRBV20-1 and TRBJ1-2; 9 bases are a match to TRBD1. The V segment lost 6 bases and the J segment 1 base; nucleotides outside the gene matches: 3. Germline values: CDR1 DFQATT, CDR2 SNEGSKA (reference sequence). The CDR3 extends over 13 amino acids. The DNA for the CDR3 is TGCAGTGCCAAGACAGGGGGTAACTATGGCTACACCTTC. Translated: CSAKTGGNYGYTF.